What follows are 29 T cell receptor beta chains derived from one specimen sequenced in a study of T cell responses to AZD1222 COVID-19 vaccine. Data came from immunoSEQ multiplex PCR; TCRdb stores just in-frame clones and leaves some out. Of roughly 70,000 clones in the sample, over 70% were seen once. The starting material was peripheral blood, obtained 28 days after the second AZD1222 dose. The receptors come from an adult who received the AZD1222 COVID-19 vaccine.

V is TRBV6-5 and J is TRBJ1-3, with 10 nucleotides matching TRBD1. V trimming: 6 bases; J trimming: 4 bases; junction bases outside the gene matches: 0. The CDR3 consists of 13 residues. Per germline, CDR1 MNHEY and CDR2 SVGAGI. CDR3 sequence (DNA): TGTGCCAGCAGGGGACAGGGGGGAAACACCATATATTTT. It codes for CASRGQGGNTIYF.

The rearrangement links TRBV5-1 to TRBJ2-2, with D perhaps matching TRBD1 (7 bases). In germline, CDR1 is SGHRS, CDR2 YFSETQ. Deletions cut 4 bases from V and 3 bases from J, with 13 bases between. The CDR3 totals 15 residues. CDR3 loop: CASSPGGTDTGELFF. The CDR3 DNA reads TGCGCCAGCAGCCCTGGAGGGACAGACACCGGGGAGCTGTTTTTT.

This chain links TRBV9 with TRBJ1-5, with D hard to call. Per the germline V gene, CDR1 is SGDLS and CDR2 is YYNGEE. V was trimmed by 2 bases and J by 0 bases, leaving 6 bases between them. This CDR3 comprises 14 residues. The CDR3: CASSVGYSNQPQHF. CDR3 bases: TGTGCCAGCAGCGTGGGATATAGCAATCAGCCCCAGCATTTT. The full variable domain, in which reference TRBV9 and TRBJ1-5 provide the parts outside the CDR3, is DSGVTQTPKHLITATGQRVTLRCSPRSGDLSVYWYQQSLDQGLQFLIQYYNGEERAKGNILERFSAQQFPDLHSELNLSSLELGDSALYFCASSVGYSNQPQHFGDGTRLSIL.

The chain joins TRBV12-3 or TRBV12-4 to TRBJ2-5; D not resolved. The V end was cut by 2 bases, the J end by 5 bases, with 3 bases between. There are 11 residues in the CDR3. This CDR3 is CASSLRETQYF. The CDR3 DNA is TGTGCCAGCAGTTTACGTGAGACCCAGTACTTC.

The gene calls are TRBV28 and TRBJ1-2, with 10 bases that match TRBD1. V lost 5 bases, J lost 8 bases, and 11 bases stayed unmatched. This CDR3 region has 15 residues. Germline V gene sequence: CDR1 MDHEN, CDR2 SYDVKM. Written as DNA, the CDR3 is TGTGCCAGCAGTCCCTGGGACAGGGGATGGGAAGGCTACACCTTC. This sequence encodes CASSPWDRGWEGYTF.

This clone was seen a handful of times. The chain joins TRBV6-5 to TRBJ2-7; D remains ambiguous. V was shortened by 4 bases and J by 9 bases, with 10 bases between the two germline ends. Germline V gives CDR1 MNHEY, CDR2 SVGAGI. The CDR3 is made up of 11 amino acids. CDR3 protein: CASSSDLMQYF. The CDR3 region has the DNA TGTGCCAGCAGTTCAGATTTAATGCAGTACTTC.

CDR3: CASSQLDRGTQYF. The CDR3 DNA reads as TGTGCCAGCAGCCAACTGGACAGGGGGACGCAGTATTTT. This chain connects TRBV3-1 (or the pseudogene TRBV3-2) to TRBJ2-3; 10 positions match TRBD1. Germline trimming cut 2 bases from V and 9 bases from J; bases unmatched to any gene: 2. The CDR3 consists of 13 residues. The germline gives CDR1 LGHDT, CDR2 YNNKEL (reference sequence).

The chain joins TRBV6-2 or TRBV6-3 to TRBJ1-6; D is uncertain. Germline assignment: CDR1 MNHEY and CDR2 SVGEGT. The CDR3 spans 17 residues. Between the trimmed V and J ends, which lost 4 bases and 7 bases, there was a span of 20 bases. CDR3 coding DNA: TGTGCCAGCAGTTGGGATGGGCCTGACGGCGTGAATTCACCCCTCCACTTT. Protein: CASSWDGPDGVNSPLHF.

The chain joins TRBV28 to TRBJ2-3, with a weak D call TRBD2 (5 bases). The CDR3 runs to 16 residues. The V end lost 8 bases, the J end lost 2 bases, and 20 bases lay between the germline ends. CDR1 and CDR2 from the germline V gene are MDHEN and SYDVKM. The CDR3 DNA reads TGTGCCAGCCGCAGAGGGTATCACAGTGCCACAGATACGCAGTATTTT. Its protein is CASRRGYHSATDTQYF.

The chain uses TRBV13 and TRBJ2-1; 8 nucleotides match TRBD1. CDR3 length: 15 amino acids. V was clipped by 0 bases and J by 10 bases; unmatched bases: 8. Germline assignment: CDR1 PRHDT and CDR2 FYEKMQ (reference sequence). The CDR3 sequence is CASSLGRTGSDEQFF. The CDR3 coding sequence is TGTGCCAGCAGCTTAGGTAGGACAGGGTCTGACGAGCAGTTCTTC.

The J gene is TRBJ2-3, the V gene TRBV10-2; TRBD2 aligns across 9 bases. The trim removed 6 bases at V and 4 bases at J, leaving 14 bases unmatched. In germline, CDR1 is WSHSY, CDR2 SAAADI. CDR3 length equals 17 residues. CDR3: CASSFDQAGGLADTQYF. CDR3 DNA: TGCGCCAGCAGCTTCGACCAGGCGGGGGGGTTAGCAGATACGCAGTATTTT.

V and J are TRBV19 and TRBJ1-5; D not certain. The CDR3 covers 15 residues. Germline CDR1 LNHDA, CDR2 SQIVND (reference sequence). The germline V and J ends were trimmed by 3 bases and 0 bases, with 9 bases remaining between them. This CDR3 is CASSILPNSNQPQHF. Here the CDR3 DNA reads TGTGCCAGTAGTATCCTCCCGAATAGCAATCAGCCCCAGCATTTT.

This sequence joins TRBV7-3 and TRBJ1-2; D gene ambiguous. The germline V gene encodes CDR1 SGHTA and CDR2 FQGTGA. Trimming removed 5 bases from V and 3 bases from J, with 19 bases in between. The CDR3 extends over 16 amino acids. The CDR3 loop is CASSPTPRGGDYGYTF. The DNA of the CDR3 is TGTGCCAGCAGCCCCACCCCCCGGGGAGGCGACTATGGCTACACCTTC.

CDR3 loop: CASIPQGSGNTIYF. DNA for the CDR3: TGTGCCAGCATCCCACAGGGCTCTGGAAACACCATATATTTT. The rearrangement uses TRBV6-6 and TRBJ1-3; possible D gene TRBD1, 6 bases. CDR1 and CDR2 (germline): MNHNY, SVGAGI (reference sequence). Trimming took 7 bases from V and 0 from J, leaving 10 bases between them. There are 14 residues in the CDR3.

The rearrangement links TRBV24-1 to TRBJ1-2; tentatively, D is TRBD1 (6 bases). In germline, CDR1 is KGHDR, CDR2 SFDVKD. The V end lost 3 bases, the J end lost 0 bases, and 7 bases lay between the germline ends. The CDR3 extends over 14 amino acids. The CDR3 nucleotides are TGTGCCACCAGTGATGGACAGCCTAACTATGGCTACACCTTC. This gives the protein CATSDGQPNYGYTF.

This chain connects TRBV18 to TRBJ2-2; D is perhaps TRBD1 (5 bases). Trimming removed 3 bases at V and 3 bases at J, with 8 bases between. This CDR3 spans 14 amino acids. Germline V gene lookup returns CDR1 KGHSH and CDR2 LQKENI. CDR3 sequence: CASSPLTDTGELFF. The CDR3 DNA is TGTGCCAGCTCACCGCTGACAGACACCGGGGAGCTGTTTTTT.

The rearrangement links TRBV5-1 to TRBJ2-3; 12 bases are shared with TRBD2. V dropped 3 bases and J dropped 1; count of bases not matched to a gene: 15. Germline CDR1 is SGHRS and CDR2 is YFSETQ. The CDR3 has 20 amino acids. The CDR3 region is CASSWPGDRWTSGGTDTQYF. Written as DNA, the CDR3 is TGCGCCAGCAGCTGGCCGGGGGACCGATGGACTAGCGGGGGCACAGATACGCAGTATTTT. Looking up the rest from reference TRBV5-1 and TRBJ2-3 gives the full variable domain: KAGVTQTPRYLIKTRGQQVTLSCSPISGHRSVSWYQQTPGQGLQFLFEYFSETQRNKGNFPGRFSGRQFSNSRSEMNVSTLELGDSALYLCASSWPGDRWTSGGTDTQYFGPGTRLTVL.

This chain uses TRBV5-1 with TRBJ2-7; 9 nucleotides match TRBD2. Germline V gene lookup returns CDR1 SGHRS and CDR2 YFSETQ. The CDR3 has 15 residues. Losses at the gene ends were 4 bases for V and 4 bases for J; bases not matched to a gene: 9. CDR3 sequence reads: CASSAQSGGSYEQYF. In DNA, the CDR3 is TGCGCCAGCAGCGCCCAAAGCGGGGGGAGTTACGAGCAGTACTTC.

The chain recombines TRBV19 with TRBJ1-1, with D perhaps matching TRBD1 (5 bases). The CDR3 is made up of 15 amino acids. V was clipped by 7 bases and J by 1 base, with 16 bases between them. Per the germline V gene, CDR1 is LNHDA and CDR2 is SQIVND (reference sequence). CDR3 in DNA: TGTGCCAGTACCGAGAGCCCAGGGCGGAACACTGAAGCTTTCTTT. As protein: CASTESPGRNTEAFF.

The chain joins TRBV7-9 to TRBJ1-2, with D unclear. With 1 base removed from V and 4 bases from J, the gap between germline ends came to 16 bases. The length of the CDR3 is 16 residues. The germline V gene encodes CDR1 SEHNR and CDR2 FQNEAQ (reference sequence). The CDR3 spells CASSLVPEVHSYGYTF. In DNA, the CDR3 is TGTGCCAGCAGCTTAGTCCCAGAGGTCCATAGCTATGGCTACACCTTC.

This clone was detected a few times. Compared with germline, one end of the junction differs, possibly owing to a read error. CDR3 sequence reads: CASSPYWNFGSTAGDTIYF. The CDR3 DNA reads as TGTGCCAGCAGCCCCTATTGGAATTTCGGGTCTACGGCTGGAGACACCATATATTTT. The rearrangement links TRBV7-9 to TRBJ1-3; D remains ambiguous. The CDR3 totals 19 residues. Germline V gene lookup returns CDR1 SEHNR and CDR2 FQNEAQ (reference sequence).

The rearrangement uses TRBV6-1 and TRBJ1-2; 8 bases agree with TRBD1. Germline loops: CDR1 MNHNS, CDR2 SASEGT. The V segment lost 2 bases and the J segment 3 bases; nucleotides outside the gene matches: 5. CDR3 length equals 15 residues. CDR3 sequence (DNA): TGTGCCAGCAGTGAATGGCTGGACAGGGACTATGGCTACACCTTC. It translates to CASSEWLDRDYGYTF.

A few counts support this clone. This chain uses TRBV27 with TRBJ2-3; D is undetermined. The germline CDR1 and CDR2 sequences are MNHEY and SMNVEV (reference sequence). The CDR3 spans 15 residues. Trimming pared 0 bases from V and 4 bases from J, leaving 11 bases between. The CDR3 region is CASSLSLFGADTQYF. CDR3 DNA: TGTGCCAGCAGTTTATCTCTTTTTGGGGCAGATACGCAGTATTTT.

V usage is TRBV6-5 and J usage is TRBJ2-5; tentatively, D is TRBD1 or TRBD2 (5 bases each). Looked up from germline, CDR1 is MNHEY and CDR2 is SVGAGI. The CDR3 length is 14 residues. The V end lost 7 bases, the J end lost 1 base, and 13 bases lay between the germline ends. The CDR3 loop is CASTAGAGQETQYF. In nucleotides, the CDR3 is TGTGCCAGCACCGCCGGGGCCGGCCAAGAGACCCAGTACTTC.

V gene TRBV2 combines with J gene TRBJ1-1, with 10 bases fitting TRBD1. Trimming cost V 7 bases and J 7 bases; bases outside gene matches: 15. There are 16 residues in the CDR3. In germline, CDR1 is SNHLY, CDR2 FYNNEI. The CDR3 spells CASIATAGQGRLEAFF. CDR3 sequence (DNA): TGTGCCAGCATCGCAACGGCGGGACAGGGGCGACTTGAAGCTTTCTTT. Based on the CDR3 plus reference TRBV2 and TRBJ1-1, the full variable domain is EPEVTQTPSHQVTQMGQEVILRCVPISNHLYFYWYRQILGQKVEFLVSFYNNEISEKSEIFDDQFSVERPDGSNFTLKIRSTKLEDSAMYFCASIATAGQGRLEAFFGQGTRLTVV.

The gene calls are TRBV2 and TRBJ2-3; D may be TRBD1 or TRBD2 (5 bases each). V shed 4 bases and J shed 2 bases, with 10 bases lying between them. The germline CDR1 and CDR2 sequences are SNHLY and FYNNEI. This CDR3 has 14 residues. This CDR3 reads CASSVVGATDTQYF. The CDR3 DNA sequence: TGTGCCAGCAGTGTGGTCGGGGCCACAGATACGCAGTATTTT.

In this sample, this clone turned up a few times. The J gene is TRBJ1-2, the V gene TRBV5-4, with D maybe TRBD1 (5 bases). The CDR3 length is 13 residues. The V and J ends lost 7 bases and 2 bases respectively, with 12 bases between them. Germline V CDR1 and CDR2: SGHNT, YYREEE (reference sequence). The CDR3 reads CASGGGINYGYTF. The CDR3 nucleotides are TGTGCCAGCGGGGGAGGGATAAACTATGGCTACACCTTC.

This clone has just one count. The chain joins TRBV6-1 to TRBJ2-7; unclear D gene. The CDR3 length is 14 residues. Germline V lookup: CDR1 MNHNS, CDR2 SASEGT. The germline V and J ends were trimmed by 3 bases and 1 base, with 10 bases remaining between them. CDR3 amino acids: CASSDLLGSYEQYF. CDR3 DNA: TGTGCCAGCAGTGATCTGCTCGGATCCTACGAGCAGTACTTC.

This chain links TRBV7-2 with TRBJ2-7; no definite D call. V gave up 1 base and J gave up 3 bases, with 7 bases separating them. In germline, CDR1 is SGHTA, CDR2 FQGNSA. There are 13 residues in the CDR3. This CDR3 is CASSLGAYYEQYF. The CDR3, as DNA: TGTGCCAGCAGCTTAGGAGCCTACTACGAGCAGTACTTC. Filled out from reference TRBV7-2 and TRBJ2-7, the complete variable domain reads GAGVSQSPSNKVTEKGKDVELRCDPISGHTALYWYRQSLGQGLEFLIYFQGNSAPDKSGLPSDRFSAERTGGSVSTLTIQRTQQEDSAVYLCASSLGAYYEQYFGPGTRLTVT.